Sequencing of this T cell receptor beta chain was carried out in a study of shared clonotypes between healthy human individuals. Study background: Donors were a couple of women and a few men aged 18 to 49.

Germline V gene sequence: CDR1 SGHRS, CDR2 YFSETQ. The length of the CDR3 is 15 residues. Trimming removed 0 bases from V and 6 bases from J; junction bases left unmatched: 7. This clone was recorded once. Naive CD8 cells lacked CD45RO, underwent positive selection for CCR7 and left out terminally differentiated effector memory CD45RA+ cells. Clones were sequenced by immunoSEQ multiplex PCR, and TCRdb holds only the in-frame ones, with some missing. The data hold about 820,000 clones, with 80% to 95% observed a single time. Sequenced: naive CD8+ T cells sorted from blood. The rearrangement joins TRBV5-1 to TRBJ2-7; 9 bases map to TRBD1. The TCR comes from a man aged 25 to 45 in good health. The CDR3 DNA is TGCGCCAGCAGCTTGGAGGGGGACAGGGACCGCGAGCAGTACTTC. As protein: CASSLEGDRDREQYF.